This T cell receptor beta chain comes out of a study of regulatory T cells in long-lasting Graves disease. CDR1 MGHDK and CDR2 SYGVNS come from the germline V gene. The length of the CDR3 is 14 residues. V shed 1 base and J shed 1 base, with 8 bases lying between them. This clonotype was seen repeatedly, ten times or more. Time point in this sample: persistent/refractory GD, antithyroid drugs over 5 years with positive TRAb. Construction of the TCR library relied on RNA isolated from PBMCs. iRepertoire HTBI primers and Arm-PCR of CDR3 regions built TCR beta libraries. Using its own MiXCR run on the multiplex PCR reads, TCRdb lists one record per CDR3 protein. Altogether 400,000 to 500,000 distinct CDR3 sequences are present, roughly 21% being singletons, with the ten largest covering approximately 15%.

The clonotype was recovered from a female donor with Graves disease. The chain is built from TRBV25-1 and TRBJ2-7; D is uncertain. The starting material was peripheral blood mononuclear cells (PBMCs), obtained when the disease was refractory, from a patient treated with antithyroid drugs. CDR3 nucleotide sequence: TGTGCCAGCAGTGAATTAGGCAAATCCTACGAGCAGTACTTC. It specifies CASSELGKSYEQYF.